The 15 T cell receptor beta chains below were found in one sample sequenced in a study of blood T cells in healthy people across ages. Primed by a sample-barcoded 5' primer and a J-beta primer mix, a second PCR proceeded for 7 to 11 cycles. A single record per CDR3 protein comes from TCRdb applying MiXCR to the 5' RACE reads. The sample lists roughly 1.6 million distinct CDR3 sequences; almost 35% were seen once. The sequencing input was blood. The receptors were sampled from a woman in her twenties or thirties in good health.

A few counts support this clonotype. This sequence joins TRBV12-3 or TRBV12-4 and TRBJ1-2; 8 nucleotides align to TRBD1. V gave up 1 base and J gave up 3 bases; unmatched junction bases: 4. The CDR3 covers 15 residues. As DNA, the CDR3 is TGTGCCAGCAGTTTAGGACAGGGGTGGGACTATGGCTACACCTTC. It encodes CASSLGQGWDYGYTF.

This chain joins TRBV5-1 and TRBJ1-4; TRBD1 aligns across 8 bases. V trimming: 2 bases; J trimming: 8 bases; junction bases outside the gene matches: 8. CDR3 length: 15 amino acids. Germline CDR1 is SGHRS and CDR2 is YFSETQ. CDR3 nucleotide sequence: TGCGCCAGCAGCTTAGGTCAGGGGGCGCTGGAAAAACTGTTTTTT. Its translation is CASSLGQGALEKLFF. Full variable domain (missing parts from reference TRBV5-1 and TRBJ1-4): KAGVTQTPRYLIKTRGQQVTLSCSPISGHRSVSWYQQTPGQGLQFLFEYFSETQRNKGNFPGRFSGRQFSNSRSEMNVSTLELGDSALYLCASSLGQGALEKLFFGSGTQLSVL.

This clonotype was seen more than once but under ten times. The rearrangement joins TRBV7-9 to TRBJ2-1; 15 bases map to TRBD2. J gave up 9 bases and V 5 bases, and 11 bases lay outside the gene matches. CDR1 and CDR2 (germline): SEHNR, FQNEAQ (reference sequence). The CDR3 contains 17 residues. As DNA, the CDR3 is TGTGCCAGCAGCCCTGGACTAGCGGGAGGGCCGGGGGGTGAGCAGTTCTTC. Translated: CASSPGLAGGPGGEQFF.

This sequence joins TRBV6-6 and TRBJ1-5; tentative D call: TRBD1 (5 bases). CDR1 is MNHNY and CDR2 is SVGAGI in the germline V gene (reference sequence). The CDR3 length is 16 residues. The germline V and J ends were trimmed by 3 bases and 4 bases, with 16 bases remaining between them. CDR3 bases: TGTGCCAGCAGTTATACGACCGGGACGGAGAATCAGCCCCAGCATTTT. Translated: CASSYTTGTENQPQHF.

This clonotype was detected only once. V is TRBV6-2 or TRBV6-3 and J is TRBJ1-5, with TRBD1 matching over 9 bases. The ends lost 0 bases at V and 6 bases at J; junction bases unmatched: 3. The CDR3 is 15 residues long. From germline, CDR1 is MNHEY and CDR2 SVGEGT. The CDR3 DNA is TGTGCCAGCAGTTACTCGGGGACAGGGACTCAGCCCCAGCATTTT. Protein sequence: CASSYSGTGTQPQHF.

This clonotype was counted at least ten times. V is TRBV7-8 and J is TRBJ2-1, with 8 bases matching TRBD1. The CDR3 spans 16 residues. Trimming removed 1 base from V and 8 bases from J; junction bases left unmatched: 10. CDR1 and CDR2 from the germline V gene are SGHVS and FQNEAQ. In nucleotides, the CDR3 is TGTGCCAGCAGCTTAGGGAAGCCTAGGGACAGGCATGAGCAGTTCTTC. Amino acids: CASSLGKPRDRHEQFF.

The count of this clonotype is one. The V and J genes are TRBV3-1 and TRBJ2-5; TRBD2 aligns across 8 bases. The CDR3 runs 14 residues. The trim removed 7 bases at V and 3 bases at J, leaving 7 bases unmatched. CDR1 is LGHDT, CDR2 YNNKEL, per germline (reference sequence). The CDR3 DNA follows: TGTGCCAGCAACCAGACTAGCGTGGAAGAGACCCAGTACTTC. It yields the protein CASNQTSVEETQYF.

The CDR3 nucleotides read TGTGCCAGCAGTTGGCAGAGTTACACCGGGGAGCTGTTTTTT. The encoded protein is CASSWQSYTGELFF. V usage is TRBV12-3 or TRBV12-4 and J usage is TRBJ2-2, with D uncertain. The CDR3 runs 14 residues. V lost 4 bases, J lost 3 bases, and 9 bases lay in between.

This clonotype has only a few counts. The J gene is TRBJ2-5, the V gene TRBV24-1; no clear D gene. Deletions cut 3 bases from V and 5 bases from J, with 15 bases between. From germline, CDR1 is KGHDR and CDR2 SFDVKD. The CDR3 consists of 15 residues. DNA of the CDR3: TGTGCCACCAGTGATCGACTGAAGTCTGGGGAGACCCAGTACTTC. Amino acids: CATSDRLKSGETQYF.

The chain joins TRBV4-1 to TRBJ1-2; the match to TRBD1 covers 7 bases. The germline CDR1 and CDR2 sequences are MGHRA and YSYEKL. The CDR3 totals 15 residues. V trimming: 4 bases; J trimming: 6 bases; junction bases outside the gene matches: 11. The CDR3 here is CASSPSRTGRNGYTF. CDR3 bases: TGCGCCAGCAGCCCCTCCCGGACAGGACGCAATGGCTACACCTTC.

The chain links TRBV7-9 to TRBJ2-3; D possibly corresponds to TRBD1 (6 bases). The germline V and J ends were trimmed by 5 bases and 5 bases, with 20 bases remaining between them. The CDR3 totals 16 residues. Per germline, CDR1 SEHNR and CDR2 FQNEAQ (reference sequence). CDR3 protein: CASSPDGQINGDTQYF. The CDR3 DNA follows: TGTGCCAGCAGCCCTGATGGACAGATTAATGGAGATACGCAGTATTTT.

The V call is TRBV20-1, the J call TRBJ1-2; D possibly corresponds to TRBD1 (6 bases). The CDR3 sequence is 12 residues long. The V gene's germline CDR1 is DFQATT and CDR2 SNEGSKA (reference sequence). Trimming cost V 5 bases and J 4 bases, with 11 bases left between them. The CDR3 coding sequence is TGCAGTGCTTATACAGGGTTCTATGGCTACACCTTC. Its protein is CSAYTGFYGYTF.

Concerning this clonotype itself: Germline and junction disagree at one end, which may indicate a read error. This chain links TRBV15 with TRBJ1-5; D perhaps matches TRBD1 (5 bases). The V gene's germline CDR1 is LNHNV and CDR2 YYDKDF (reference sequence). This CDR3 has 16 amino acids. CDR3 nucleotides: TGTGTCACCAGCAGAGATGGGCCAGGGAGTAACCAGCCCCAGCATTTT. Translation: CVTSRDGPGSNQPQHF.

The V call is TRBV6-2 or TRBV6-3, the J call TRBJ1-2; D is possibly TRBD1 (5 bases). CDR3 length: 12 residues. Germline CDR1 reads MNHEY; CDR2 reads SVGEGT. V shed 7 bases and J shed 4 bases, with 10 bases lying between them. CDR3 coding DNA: TGTGCCAGCAAGGCAGGGACCTATGGCTACACCTTC. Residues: CASKAGTYGYTF.

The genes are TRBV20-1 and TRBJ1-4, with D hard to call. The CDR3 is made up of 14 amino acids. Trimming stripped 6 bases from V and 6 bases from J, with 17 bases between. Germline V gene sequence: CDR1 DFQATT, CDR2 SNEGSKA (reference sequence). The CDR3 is CSAAGPRADEKLFF. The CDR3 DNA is TGCAGTGCGGCCGGGCCCCGGGCTGATGAAAAACTGTTTTTT.